The 12 T cell receptor beta chains presented below share a single source sample, sequenced in a study of T cell clones after liver transplantation. TCRdb's table, derived via immunoSEQ multiplex PCR, lists solely in-frame clones and lacks some. The sample yields just over 80,000 clones, 65% to 85% seen once. The material sequenced was CD4+ T cells from blood, taken approximately 45 months after liver transplant. These receptors were taken from a human patient who received a liver transplant. The graft donor may have given rise to some T cells.

The chain links TRBV7-3 to TRBJ1-1; 9 positions match TRBD1. Germline lookup yields CDR1 SGHTA and CDR2 FQGTGA. The CDR3 is 15 amino acids. V was pared by 3 bases and J by 4 bases, with 6 bases of the junction left unmatched. Here the CDR3 DNA reads TGTGCCAGCAGCTTCCTGGGACAGGGATCCACTGAAGCTTTCTTT. It yields the protein CASSFLGQGSTEAFF.

The rearrangement links TRBV11-2 to TRBJ2-3; 8 bases agree with TRBD2. V lost 0 bases and J lost 0; bases outside the gene matches: 5. The CDR3 has 17 residues. Germline CDR1 is SGHAT and CDR2 is FQNNGV. The CDR3 DNA reads TGTGCCAGCAGCTTAGATCCACCGGGAGGGAGCACAGATACGCAGTATTTT. This sequence encodes CASSLDPPGGSTDTQYF.

CDR3 bases: TGCGCCAGCAGCCGGACGGGACTAGCGGTAACAGATACGCAGTATTTT. This codes for CASSRTGLAVTDTQYF. The V and J genes are TRBV4-1 and TRBJ2-3; 11 bases fit TRBD2. This CDR3 comprises 16 residues. V lost 4 bases to trimming and J lost 3 bases; unmatched junction nucleotides: 6. The germline V gene has CDR1 MGHRA and CDR2 YSYEKL.

This chain joins TRBV7-7 and TRBJ2-3, with D possibly being TRBD2 (6 bases). Germline V CDR1 and CDR2: SSHAT, FNYEAQ (reference sequence). The V end lost 1 base, the J end lost 8 bases, and 7 bases lay between the germline ends. The CDR3 contains 12 residues. CDR3 DNA sequence: TGTGCCAGCAGCTTAGAGGGAGGTACGCAGTATTTT. Protein product: CASSLEGGTQYF.

This clone was recorded a few times. The genes are TRBV7-9 and TRBJ2-7; D might be TRBD1 (5 bases). Germline CDR1 reads SEHNR; CDR2 reads FQNEAQ (reference sequence). The CDR3 totals 16 residues. Deletions cut 5 bases from V and 5 bases from J, with 22 bases between. CDR3 sequence (DNA): TGTGCCAGCAGCCCCACGGGTGGGGCCCTATATCACGAGCAGTACTTC. The encoded protein is CASSPTGGALYHEQYF.

The chain uses TRBV5-6 and TRBJ1-2; 7 bases line up with TRBD1. The junction had 6 bases not matched to a gene; V was cut back by 4 bases and J by 3 bases. The CDR3 has 14 residues. Germline loops: CDR1 SGHDT, CDR2 YYEEEE. The CDR3 protein is CASSIAGTDYGYTF. Written as DNA, the CDR3 is TGTGCCAGCAGCATTGCCGGGACAGACTATGGCTACACCTTC. Variable domain in full (rest from reference TRBV5-6 and TRBJ1-2): DAGVTQSPTHLIKTRGQQVTLRCSPKSGHDTVSWYQQALGQGPQFIFQYYEEEERQRGNFPDRFSGHQFPNYSSELNVNALLLGDSALYLCASSIAGTDYGYTFGSGTRLTVV.

This clone was seen more than once but under ten times. The chain couples TRBV2 to TRBJ1-5; TRBD1 aligns across 8 bases. The CDR3 is 14 residues long. Germline V lookup: CDR1 SNHLY, CDR2 FYNNEI. V shed 5 bases, J shed 6 bases, and the junction held 6 bases outside the gene matches. This CDR3 reads CASSLGQGGQPQHF. As DNA, the CDR3 is TGTGCCAGCAGTCTAGGACAGGGTGGTCAGCCCCAGCATTTT.

This chain connects TRBV28 to TRBJ1-2; D is ambiguous. CDR1 is MDHEN, CDR2 SYDVKM, per germline. V was pared by 2 bases and J by 6 bases, with 10 bases between. The CDR3 extends over 13 amino acids. CDR3 DNA: TGTGCCAGCAGTTTACATTCGGGAGATGGCTACACCTTC. Protein product: CASSLHSGDGYTF.

The CDR3 nucleotides are TGCGCCAGCAGGGGGGACGGCCGGGATACGCAGTATTTT. Protein: CASRGDGRDTQYF. The rearrangement links TRBV10-1 to TRBJ2-3; D may be TRBD1 or TRBD2 (5 bases each). This CDR3 region has 13 residues. The germline V gene has CDR1 WNHNN and CDR2 SYGVQD (reference sequence). Trimming cost V 6 bases and J 6 bases, with 13 bases left between them.

The rearrangement joins TRBV7-2 to TRBJ2-7; TRBD1 matches at 12 bases. With V trimmed by 4 bases and J by 7 bases, 5 bases remained unmatched. The CDR3 covers 14 residues. CDR1 is SGHTA, CDR2 FQGNSA, per germline. For the CDR3, the DNA is TGTGCCAGCAGCTACCGGGACAGGGGGCGGGAGCAGTACTTC. Protein: CASSYRDRGREQYF.

The chain combines TRBV30 with TRBJ2-5, with D hard to call. Trimming took off 5 bases at V and 0 bases at J, with 7 bases between the two ends. Germline CDR1 is GTSNPN and CDR2 is SVGIG (reference sequence). This CDR3 region has 12 residues. The CDR3 spells CAWSLYQETQYF. The CDR3 DNA reads as TGTGCCTGGTCTCTGTACCAAGAGACCCAGTACTTC.

The chain links TRBV18 to TRBJ2-7; 7 bases are a match to TRBD1. Trimming took 3 bases from V and 7 from J; bases not matched to a gene: 12. The CDR3 length is 15 residues. CDR1 is KGHSH, CDR2 LQKENI, per germline. The CDR3 bases are TGTGCCAGCTCACCCCGAGACAGGGTATCGAGTGAGCAGTACTTC. Protein sequence: CASSPRDRVSSEQYF.